This T cell receptor (beta chain) stems from a study of cytomegalovirus exposure and HLA in healthy donors. Background on the study: There were some 120 million unique TCR beta sequences, drawn from approximately 180 million T cells, in an earlier analysis. Genotyping of roughly 400 donors showed that 70% to 90% belonged to the Caucasian-associated ancestry cluster. Study-wide results and limits: Sequencing artifact likely explains a cluster of highly shared sequence variants. Most of the CMV-associated TCR beta chains (in a later analysis) appeared to be HLA-restricted.

Germline V gene data show CDR1 as SGHVS and CDR2 as FQNEAQ. This CDR3 contains 15 residues. Losses at the gene ends were 5 bases for V and 1 base for J; bases not matched to a gene: 6. With 60 Vbeta and 13 Jbeta primers, the PCR was carried out. Only in-frame clones appear in the TCRdb table, and some are missing; sequencing was by immunoSEQ multiplex PCR. Counted here are around 62,000 clones, 78% occurring once; the ten biggest clones make up more than 7.5%. To note about this clone: The antigen remains undetermined.

The clonotype originates from a man aged 35 to 55 in good health and CMV-seronegative. This chain connects TRBV7-8 to TRBJ2-7, with TRBD1 identical over 9 bases. Sequencing was done on a sample of PBMCs. CDR3 DNA sequence: TGTGCCAGCAGCACAGGACAGGGGAGATCCTACGAGCAGTACTTC. Protein product: CASSTGQGRSYEQYF.